The clone carrying this T cell receptor beta chain was counted only a few times. The CDR3 has 15 amino acids. Looked up from germline, CDR1 is MNHEY and CDR2 is SVGAGI. Trimming took 11 bases from V and 3 from J, leaving 17 bases between them. Method: immunoSEQ multiplex PCR; TCRdb's copy keeps in-frame clones and lacks some. The sample contains 70,000 to 90,000 clones, over 85% of which appear only once. The data stem from a study of control samples from healthy donors and cancer patients. This TCR was recovered from a woman in her fifties or sixties with head and neck cancer. V usage is TRBV6-5 and J usage is TRBJ2-6; tentatively, D is TRBD1 (5 bases). The sequenced sample consisted of PBMCs. CDR3 protein: CAVTGSQLGANVLTF. The CDR3, as DNA: TGTGCCGTCACAGGTTCCCAACTTGGGGCCAACGTCCTGACTTTC.